Below, one T cell receptor (beta chain) is given with its context. The clone's antigen remains unknown. No clone much larger than this one lies a single base away; base qualities are absent. This sample stems from a study of blood T cell repertoires in COVID-19 (dated by TCRdb to about 2020). In terms of the full investigation: Collaborator samples came from the United States, Italy and Spain and covered acute and convalescent phases of COVID-19. Subjects who had been exposed to COVID-19, were actively infected with it, or had recovered from it provided the deeply sampled blood TCRbeta repertoires that made up the dataset. The repertoires were released in a freely available public database meant as a resource for research on the immune response to SARS-CoV-2. The samples were drawn from two sources: the first 160 participants of the ongoing ImmuneRACE study, and 1,200 or so subjects contributed by 6 global collaborators. Nearly every sample came with metadata listing a de-identified subject ID, COVID-19 status, age in years and sex. The material from the prospective study consisted of cDNA or gDNA derived from T cells, B-cell-depleted T cells, or PBMCs. Where available, HLA class I and class II types were obtained from metadata supplied by the sample provider rather than from assay-based typing. Results and caveats for the whole study, not just this receptor: How much clinical and demographic metadata was included differed by source and by participant, and the metadata was provided uncurated.

TCRbeta CDR3 regions were amplified from genomic DNA by means of the immunoSEQ Assay, a bias-controlled multiplex PCR. The authors processed their data as follows. The number of nucleated cells in each sample was estimated by amplification of reference gene primers within the assay. To quantify the absolute abundance of each unique TCRbeta CDR3 rearrangement, sequence reads were collapsed and filtered. For each sample, productive Simpson clonality was calculated as the square root of Simpson's diversity index over productive rearrangements. Drawn from immuneACCESS, this table holds only the in-frame rearrangements with V and J called that TCRdb kept. Clones are partly lost; checked studies trace under half to an unresolved V gene and leave the rest unexplained. The V and J calls and clone size come from that table; D and trimming were worked out from the DNA. This sample is represented by 110,000 to 150,000 clones; approximately 92% of them were singletons. The ten largest clones represent approximately 2.8% of the sample.

Each collaborating institution followed its own protocols to collect whole blood in K2EDTA tubes. For TCRbeta analysis, collaborators shipped samples in one of three forms: frozen whole blood, isolated PBMCs, or DNA extracted from either of those sample types. The specimen sequenced was peripheral blood. This TCR was recovered from a woman aged 60-75 years with active COVID-19.

The DNA is as follows: TGCGCCAGCAGCCTCATCTGGGACAGACCTCTAGGGACCGGGGAGCTGTTTTTT. Translated, this gives CASSLIWDRPLGTGELFF. The chain uses TRBV4-3 and TRBJ2-2; the junction holds 7 bases that match TRBD1. In the germline V gene, CDR1 corresponds to LGHNA and CDR2 to YSLEER. From its cysteine to its phenylalanine, the CDR3 spans 18 amino acids. The entry retains the CDR3 DNA only, 54 bases that are in frame from base 1. Here V drops 4 bases and J drops 5 bases, and the junction holds 16 bases not matched to any gene.